In this sample, the clone carrying this TCR beta chain turned up many times. Its antigen is unknown. These data come from a study of T cells after yellow fever vaccination. About the research overall: Fractions with few cells were prepared using SMART-Seq v4 Ultra Low Input.

Study observations and caveats: Some clonotypes, a small share, were shared between CD4 and CD8 compartments. Booster sampling recovered most clones from primary vaccination (96% CD4, approximately 90% CD8).

Each CDR3 protein is one row after TCRdb ran MiXCR on the 5' RACE reads. This sample has 300,000 to 350,000 distinct CDR3 sequences, with about 8.3% found just once. The CDR3 has 14 residues. The germline CDR1 and CDR2 sequences are MGHDK and SYGVNS. With 8 bases clipped from V and 0 bases from J, the junction kept 4 bases outside the gene matches. The sequence was obtained from a man younger than 35 who received the YFV17D yellow fever vaccine. The chain carries TRBV25-1 and TRBJ2-1; 7 bases map to TRBD1. The specimen was PBMCs, collected 45 days after the first yellow fever vaccination. The DNA for the CDR3 is TGTGCCAGCCTAGGGGACAGCTCCTACAATGAGCAGTTCTTC. Its protein is CASLGDSSYNEQFF.